This entry lists 21 T cell receptor beta chains sequenced from one sample in a study of shared clonotypes between healthy human individuals. Sequencing was performed with immunoSEQ multiplex PCR; in TCRdb, only in-frame clones are kept and a portion is missing. This table holds about 980,000 clones, around three quarters found once. The sequenced sample was memory CD4+ T cells sorted from blood. Sample subset: CD45RA-negative fraction. The origin of the receptors is a man aged 18 to 30 in good health.

The chain uses TRBV4-1 and TRBJ1-3; a weak D match, TRBD1 (5 bases). Per germline, CDR1 MGHRA and CDR2 YSYEKL. The CDR3 covers 18 residues. V was clipped by 2 bases and J by 2 bases, with 19 bases between them. CDR3 amino acids: CASSQPGRSEVAGNTIYF. CDR3 DNA sequence: TGCGCCAGCAGCCAACCGGGACGGTCGGAAGTAGCTGGAAACACCATATATTTT.

The genes are TRBV19 and TRBJ1-6; D possibly corresponds to TRBD1 (6 bases). This CDR3 is 16 amino acids long. The V gene's germline CDR1 is LNHDA and CDR2 SQIVND (reference sequence). V lost 6 bases and J lost 9, with 21 bases in between. The CDR3 nucleotides are TGTGCCAGTAGCAACCCGGGAACAGGGATTACTTCACCCCTCCACTTT. This encodes CASSNPGTGITSPLHF.

The V gene is TRBV9, the J gene TRBJ2-3; D perhaps matches TRBD2 (6 bases). Germline CDR1 is SGDLS and CDR2 is YYNGEE. The CDR3 totals 15 residues. V was trimmed by 0 bases and J by 2 bases, leaving 10 bases between them. The CDR3 bases are TGTGCCAGCAGCGTAGACGGGAGCCCCACAGATACGCAGTATTTT. Its translation is CASSVDGSPTDTQYF. Based on the CDR3 plus reference TRBV9 and TRBJ2-3, the full variable domain is DSGVTQTPKHLITATGQRVTLRCSPRSGDLSVYWYQQSLDQGLQFLIQYYNGEERAKGNILERFSAQQFPDLHSELNLSSLELGDSALYFCASSVDGSPTDTQYFGPGTRLTVL.

The chain is built from TRBV7-3 and TRBJ2-3; 7 bases match TRBD1. In germline, CDR1 is SGHTA, CDR2 FQGTGA. The CDR3 spans 16 residues. V trimming: 3 bases; J trimming: 4 bases; junction bases outside the gene matches: 10. The CDR3 here is CASSLGAIGGPDTQYF. CDR3 DNA sequence: TGTGCCAGCAGCTTGGGAGCGATAGGGGGCCCAGATACGCAGTATTTT.

Only a few counts were recorded for this clone. The V call is TRBV6-5, the J call TRBJ2-2; weak D call: TRBD2 (6 bases). The CDR3 contains 15 residues. Trimming took 7 bases from V and 4 from J, leaving 16 bases between them. Germline loops: CDR1 MNHEY, CDR2 SVGAGI. CDR3 nucleotide sequence: TGTGCCAGCACCCAGGGCGGGACTGGCACCGGGGAGCTGTTTTTT. Its translation is CASTQGGTGTGELFF.

This clone has more than one count but fewer than ten. The chain has TRBV11-2 and TRBJ2-5, with D perhaps matching TRBD1 (5 bases). This CDR3 is built from 13 residues. Germline values: CDR1 SGHAT, CDR2 FQNNGV. V gave up 11 bases and J gave up 7 bases, with 20 bases separating them. The CDR3 spells CASSGAAAVTQYF. The DNA of the CDR3 is TGTGCCTCCTCTGGGGCGGCGGCGGTGACCCAGTACTTC.

CDR3 coding DNA: TGTGCCAGCAGTTACGACAGGGCCTACGAGCAGTACTTC. Translation gives CASSYDRAYEQYF. This chain connects TRBV6-6 to TRBJ2-7; 7 nucleotides line up with TRBD1. This CDR3 region has 13 residues. V was pared by 2 bases and J by 2 bases, with 0 bases of the junction left unmatched. Germline CDR1 MNHNY, CDR2 SVGAGI (reference sequence).

The rearrangement joins TRBV14 to TRBJ1-1; D may be TRBD1 (5 bases). Per germline, CDR1 SGHDN and CDR2 FVKESK. The length of the CDR3 is 15 residues. Trimming removed 4 bases at V and 0 bases at J, with 12 bases between. CDR3 protein: CASSPYMGVNTEAFF. The CDR3 DNA is TGTGCCAGCAGCCCCTATATGGGGGTGAACACTGAAGCTTTCTTT.

This chain connects TRBV6-5 to TRBJ2-5, with D perhaps TRBD2 (6 bases). The CDR3 has 13 residues. Germline loops: CDR1 MNHEY, CDR2 SVGAGI. Between the trimmed V and J ends, which lost 9 bases and 2 bases, there was a span of 13 bases. DNA for the CDR3: TGTGCCAGTGGAGGGGCCCCACAAGAGACCCAGTACTTC. The encoded protein is CASGGAPQETQYF.

This clone has a single count. The rearrangement joins TRBV11-3 to TRBJ1-1; TRBD1 matches 7 bases. Unmatched junction bases numbered 11, after V lost 1 base and J lost 0 bases. The CDR3 consists of 18 residues. Germline V lookup: CDR1 SGHNT, CDR2 YENEEA. For the CDR3, the DNA is TGTGCCAGCAGCTTAGCGAGGACAGGTCAGACCTTGAACACTGAAGCTTTCTTT. It translates to CASSLARTGQTLNTEAFF.

This clone was detected once. The chain uses TRBV5-1 and TRBJ2-7; the match to TRBD1 covers 10 bases. The CDR3 sequence is 14 residues long. Per germline, CDR1 SGHRS and CDR2 YFSETQ. V was clipped by 4 bases and J by 3 bases; unmatched bases: 4. CDR3 DNA: TGCGCCAGCAGCACGGACAGGGGGGTCTACGAGCAGTACTTC. Translated: CASSTDRGVYEQYF.

The chain employs TRBV7-2 and TRBJ2-5, with TRBD2 matching 10 bases. The germline CDR1 and CDR2 sequences are SGHTA and FQGNSA. The J segment lost 5 bases and the V segment lost 2 bases, leaving 5 bases of the junction unmatched. The CDR3 has 15 amino acids. Here the CDR3 DNA reads TGTGCCAGCAGCTTAAGCGGGAGGGCCCCTGAGACCCAGTACTTC. Protein product: CASSLSGRAPETQYF.

This chain links TRBV27 with TRBJ2-3; D is possibly TRBD2 (5 bases). Trimming removed 3 bases at V and 2 bases at J, with 9 bases between. The CDR3 sequence is 14 residues long. Germline V gene sequence: CDR1 MNHEY, CDR2 SMNVEV (reference sequence). DNA of the CDR3: TGTGCCAGCAGTTTGGAGCGGCACACAGATACGCAGTATTTT. It yields the protein CASSLERHTDTQYF.

The chain joins TRBV6-5 to TRBJ2-5; D remains ambiguous. The CDR3 runs to 13 residues. Germline lookup yields CDR1 MNHEY and CDR2 SVGAGI. V was cut by 2 bases and J by 5 bases, with 9 bases left in between. This CDR3 reads CASSYGRYETQYF. The DNA of the CDR3 is TGTGCCAGCAGTTACGGGCGGTATGAGACCCAGTACTTC.

V usage is TRBV6-1 and J usage is TRBJ1-5, with D perhaps TRBD1 (5 bases). Germline V gives CDR1 MNHNS, CDR2 SASEGT. Trimming shortened V by 7 bases and J by 0 bases, and 13 bases separated the two germline ends. There are 15 residues in the CDR3. The CDR3 is CASIAVGGSNQPQHF. Here the CDR3 DNA reads TGTGCCAGCATAGCGGTTGGGGGTAGCAATCAGCCCCAGCATTTT.

Regarding this clone: One end of the junction does not line up with germline, which may come from a read error. This rearrangement joins TRBV28 to TRBJ1-5; D perhaps matches TRBD1 (5 bases). The CDR3 covers 12 residues. From germline, CDR1 is MDHEN and CDR2 SYDVKM. The CDR3 sequence is CASSLGQGGSRF. The DNA for the CDR3 is TGTGCCAGCAGTTTAGGCCAGGGTGGAAGTCGTTTT.

The chain has TRBV28 and TRBJ1-4; 10 positions agree with TRBD1. Losses at the gene ends were 5 bases for V and 7 bases for J; bases not matched to a gene: 4. This CDR3 contains 14 residues. The V gene's germline CDR1 is MDHEN and CDR2 SYDVKM. CDR3 sequence reads: CASSRQGAREKLFF. The CDR3 region has the DNA TGTGCCAGCAGTAGACAGGGGGCCCGTGAAAAACTGTTTTTT.

This clone ranks as medium-sized. This chain connects TRBV4-3 to TRBJ1-2, with a tentative D call TRBD1 (5 bases). With 5 bases removed from V and 4 bases from J, the gap between germline ends came to 14 bases. This CDR3 is built from 14 residues. In germline, CDR1 is LGHNA, CDR2 YSLEER. CDR3 sequence (DNA): TGCGCCAGCAGCGTCCGGGACGGCTCCTATGGCTACACCTTC. It codes for CASSVRDGSYGYTF.

The rearrangement links TRBV30 to TRBJ1-1; D is uncertain. Germline assignment: CDR1 GTSNPN and CDR2 SVGIG (reference sequence). The V end was cut by 3 bases, the J end by 0 bases, with 11 bases between. The CDR3 extends over 14 amino acids. CDR3 nucleotides: TGTGCCTGGAGGCCCCGAACCGTGAACACTGAAGCTTTCTTT. Its protein is CAWRPRTVNTEAFF.

V usage is TRBV5-4 and J usage is TRBJ2-3; TRBD1 is a possible D gene (6 bases). The V gene lost 4 bases and the J gene lost 3 bases, with 15 bases spanning the gap. Per the germline V gene, CDR1 is SGHNT and CDR2 is YYREEE (reference sequence). The CDR3 covers 15 residues. Written as DNA, the CDR3 is TGTGCCAGCAGCCGCTCAGACAGGCAAACAGATACGCAGTATTTT. This gives the protein CASSRSDRQTDTQYF. Based on the CDR3 plus reference TRBV5-4 and TRBJ2-3, the full variable domain is ETGVTQSPTHLIKTRGQQVTLRCSSQSGHNTVSWYQQALGQGPQFIFQYYREEENGRGNFPPRFSGLQFPNYSSELNVNALELDDSALYLCASSRSDRQTDTQYFGPGTRLTVL.

The chain combines TRBV5-1 with TRBJ2-1; 8 nucleotides match TRBD1. The length of the CDR3 is 16 residues. Germline lookup yields CDR1 SGHRS and CDR2 YFSETQ. J was trimmed by 4 bases and V by 0 bases; bases with no gene match: 6. The CDR3 loop is CASSLEGTGPYNEQFF. The CDR3 region has the DNA TGCGCCAGCAGCTTGGAAGGGACAGGCCCTTACAATGAGCAGTTCTTC.